Listed below are T cell receptor beta chains from one sample, sequenced in a study of healthy donors' naive CD4 and CD8 T cells. TCRdb independently ran MiXCR on the reads; one entry per CDR3 protein. The table shows about 180,000 distinct CDR3 sequences, with 74% occurring only once. What was sequenced was naive CD4+ and CD8+ T cells sorted from blood, pooled from several donors. The receptors stem from a pool of human donors in good health; the sample pools cells from several healthy donors. Each CDR3 is given with its conserved first and last residue. Each record gives: V gene, D gene, clone size, J gene, CDR3 length, CDR3 DNA, CDR3 protein. The D gene is left open where the match is weak. Only some rows state a clone size, as once, few, many or a class for expanded clones.

V gene: TRBV24-1
D gene: TRBD2
clone size: few
J gene: TRBJ2-3
CDR3 length: 17
CDR3 DNA: TGTGCCACCAGTGATTACTCAAGCGGGAAGATCACAGATACGCAGTATTTT
CDR3 protein: CATSDYSSGKITDTQYF

V gene: TRBV29-1
D gene: -
clone size: -
J gene: TRBJ1-3
CDR3 length: 12
CDR3 DNA: TGCAGCGTTGCCGGGTCCGGAAACACCATATATTTT
CDR3 protein: CSVAGSGNTIYF

V gene: TRBV28
D gene: -
clone size: -
J gene: TRBJ2-7
CDR3 length: 14
CDR3 DNA: TGTGCCAGCAGCCCCCTTCCAAGCTCCTACGAGCAGTACTTC
CDR3 protein: CASSPLPSSYEQYF

V gene: TRBV4-3
D gene: TRBD1
clone size: -
J gene: TRBJ2-7
CDR3 length: 15
CDR3 DNA: TGCGCCAGCAGCCAAGGAGGGACAGGGGCTGACGAGCAGTACTTC
CDR3 protein: CASSQGGTGADEQYF

V gene: TRBV5-4
D gene: -
clone size: few
J gene: TRBJ2-1
CDR3 length: 11
CDR3 DNA: TGTGCCAGCACCCGGGGGAATGAGCAGTTCTTC
CDR3 protein: CASTRGNEQFF

V gene: TRBV7-9
D gene: TRBD1
clone size: -
J gene: TRBJ1-1
CDR3 length: 14
CDR3 DNA: TGTGCCAGCAGCTCACAGGGGATTGACACTGGAGCTTTCTTT
CDR3 protein: CASSSQGIDTGAFF

V gene: TRBV29-1
D gene: -
clone size: -
J gene: TRBJ2-1
CDR3 length: 14
CDR3 DNA: TGCAGCGTTGTAGGGAGGACAGTTTACAATGAGCAGTTCTTC
CDR3 protein: CSVVGRTVYNEQFF

V gene: TRBV6-6
D gene: TRBD1
clone size: -
J gene: TRBJ1-5
CDR3 length: 15
CDR3 DNA: TGTGCCAGCAGTTACGCTGACAGGGGAAATCAGCCCCAGCATTTT
CDR3 protein: CASSYADRGNQPQHF

V gene: TRBV27
D gene: -
clone size: -
J gene: TRBJ2-1
CDR3 length: 16
CDR3 DNA: TGTGCCAGCAGTTTTGCGGCGAAGAGCTCCTACAATGAGCAGTTCTTC
CDR3 protein: CASSFAAKSSYNEQFF

V gene: TRBV12-3/TRBV12-4
D gene: TRBD1
clone size: -
J gene: TRBJ2-7
CDR3 length: 15
CDR3 DNA: TGTGCCAGCAGTTTGTCGGGGACAGGGTCCTACGAGCAGTACTTC
CDR3 protein: CASSLSGTGSYEQYF

V gene: TRBV4-1
D gene: TRBD2
clone size: once
J gene: TRBJ2-2
CDR3 length: 17
CDR3 DNA: TGTGCCAGCAGCCAAGATTCAGCTAGCGGACGGACCGGGGAGCTGTTTTTT
CDR3 protein: CASSQDSASGRTGELFF

V gene: TRBV5-1
D gene: TRBD1
clone size: -
J gene: TRBJ2-1
CDR3 length: 14
CDR3 DNA: TGCGCCAGCAGTGAAGGGACAGGGTACAATGAGCAGTTCTTC
CDR3 protein: CASSEGTGYNEQFF

V gene: TRBV29-1
D gene: TRBD1
clone size: -
J gene: TRBJ1-2
CDR3 length: 14
CDR3 DNA: TGCAGCGTCCGATCGGGACAGGGCAACTATGGCTACACCTTC
CDR3 protein: CSVRSGQGNYGYTF

V gene: TRBV29-1
D gene: -
clone size: -
J gene: TRBJ2-7
CDR3 length: 14
CDR3 DNA: TGCAGCGTTGCAACGACAGGTGGAGGCTACGAGCAGTACTTC
CDR3 protein: CSVATTGGGYEQYF

V gene: TRBV15
D gene: -
clone size: -
J gene: TRBJ1-5
CDR3 length: 16
CDR3 DNA: TGTGCCACCAGCACCGTGGCAGGGTGGAGCAATCAGCCCCGGCATTTT
CDR3 protein: CATSTVAGWSNQPRHF

V gene: TRBV5-1
D gene: -
clone size: -
J gene: TRBJ2-1
CDR3 length: 14
CDR3 DNA: TGCGCCAGCAGCTCCGGACAGAGCAGGGATGAGCAGTTCTTC
CDR3 protein: CASSSGQSRDEQFF

V gene: TRBV29-1
D gene: TRBD2
clone size: -
J gene: TRBJ2-3
CDR3 length: 18
CDR3 DNA: TGCAGCGTGGGAGGACTAGCGGGAGGGCCGTGGTTCGCAGATACGCAGTATTTT
CDR3 protein: CSVGGLAGGPWFADTQYF

V gene: TRBV5-5
D gene: -
clone size: -
J gene: TRBJ1-5
CDR3 length: 14
CDR3 DNA: TGTGCCAGCACAACGCAGGGAACGGGTCAGCCCCAGCATTTT
CDR3 protein: CASTTQGTGQPQHF

V gene: TRBV6-5
D gene: -
clone size: -
J gene: TRBJ1-5
CDR3 length: 15
CDR3 DNA: TGTGCCAGCAGTTCAGGACAGCCTGGCTATCAGCCCCAGCATTTT
CDR3 protein: CASSSGQPGYQPQHF

V gene: TRBV27
D gene: -
clone size: -
J gene: TRBJ2-2
CDR3 length: 14
CDR3 DNA: TGTGCCAGCAGCCCGGGTCGAAACACCGGGGAGCTGTTTTTT
CDR3 protein: CASSPGRNTGELFF

V gene: TRBV6-5
D gene: -
clone size: -
J gene: TRBJ2-7
CDR3 length: 14
CDR3 DNA: TGTGCCAGCAGTTACGGGGGCAGAACCTACGAGCAGTACTTC
CDR3 protein: CASSYGGRTYEQYF

V gene: TRBV24-1
D gene: TRBD2
clone size: -
J gene: TRBJ2-1
CDR3 length: 15
CDR3 DNA: TGTGCCACCAGTGCAGCGGGAGGCTCCTACAATGAGCAGTTCTTC
CDR3 protein: CATSAAGGSYNEQFF

V gene: TRBV19
D gene: -
clone size: -
J gene: TRBJ2-1
CDR3 length: 11
CDR3 DNA: TGTGCCAGTAGTATGGTCAATGAGCAGTTCTTC
CDR3 protein: CASSMVNEQFF

V gene: TRBV20-1
D gene: -
clone size: -
J gene: TRBJ1-5
CDR3 length: 12
CDR3 DNA: TGCAATGCTAGAGGACCGAATCAGCCCCAGCATTTT
CDR3 protein: CNARGPNQPQHF

V gene: TRBV29-1
D gene: TRBD2
clone size: -
J gene: TRBJ2-1
CDR3 length: 14
CDR3 DNA: TGCAGTACTAGCGGGGGATACTCCTACAATGAGCAGTTCTTC
CDR3 protein: CSTSGGYSYNEQFF

V gene: TRBV6-5
D gene: -
clone size: -
J gene: TRBJ2-1
CDR3 length: 14
CDR3 DNA: TGTGCCAGCAACCAGGGTTGGGGGAACAATGAGCAGTTCTTC
CDR3 protein: CASNQGWGNNEQFF

V gene: TRBV29-1
D gene: -
clone size: -
J gene: TRBJ2-7
CDR3 length: 14
CDR3 DNA: TGCAGCGTGTGTTGGGCCGCAAAGGTCTACGAGCAGTACTTC
CDR3 protein: CSVCWAAKVYEQYF